This TCR beta chain was found in a study of vaccination and CD4 T cells after COVID-19. Overall study context: Samples were taken after vaccination, a median of approximately 70 days after dose two, with a range of 14 to 241.

Treatment noted: 10-day PBMC culture with coronavirus spike peptide pools or control peptides (ViraFEST assay). The trim removed 0 bases at V and 5 bases at J, leaving 13 bases unmatched. The CDR3 spans 16 residues. Germline V CDR1 and CDR2: DFQATT, SNEGSKA (reference sequence). On this clonotype itself: What it binds is not known.

At the Johns Hopkins FTIC core, DNA taken from cultured CD4+ T cells was sequenced by way of the Oncomine TCR Beta short-read assay. One entry per CDR3 protein, called by TCRdb with MiXCR from the PCR reads. The profile covers approximately 9,600 distinct CDR3 sequences, with about 31% appearing a single time and approximately 9.5% taken by the ten largest. The source was CD4+ T cells from blood, cultured in vitro, collected after SARS-CoV-2 vaccination. This clonotype was sampled from a human donor who had recovered from COVID-19. The J gene is TRBJ2-7, the V gene TRBV20-1; 7 positions match TRBD1. In nucleotides, the CDR3 is TGCAGTGCTAGAGACACCCGACAGGGAGTAACTCACGAGCAGTACTTC. Translated, it gives CSARDTRQGVTHEQYF.